Below, 23 T cell receptor beta chains from the same sample are listed, as sequenced in a study of blood T cell repertoires in COVID-19. Profiling relied on immunoSEQ multiplex PCR, and the TCRdb table lists in-frame clones only, not all of them. The data hold about 200,000 clones, with about 89% observed a single time. Specimen: PBMCs or T cells enriched from blood (not recorded which). The receptors originated from a woman younger than 35 who had recovered from COVID-19.

The chain joins TRBV10-3 to TRBJ1-2; D is perhaps TRBD1 (5 bases). Germline lookup yields CDR1 ENHRY and CDR2 SYGVKD. V was pared by 2 bases and J by 4 bases, with 17 bases between. The CDR3 is 16 residues long. The CDR3 sequence is CAISEPYDSPSYGYTF. In DNA, the CDR3 is TGTGCCATCAGTGAGCCGTACGACAGTCCGTCCTATGGCTACACCTTC.

This clone has a single count. The CDR3, as DNA: TGCGCCAGCAGCGAGGGACACATGAACACCGGGGAGCTGTTTTTT. It is translated as CASSEGHMNTGELFF. J is TRBJ2-2 and V is TRBV5-1; D perhaps matches TRBD1 (6 bases). Germline V gene sequence: CDR1 SGHRS, CDR2 YFSETQ. The V and J ends lost 4 bases and 1 base respectively, with 11 bases between them. This CDR3 contains 15 residues. Combining the CDR3 with reference TRBV5-1 and TRBJ2-2 gives the whole variable domain KAGVTQTPRYLIKTRGQQVTLSCSPISGHRSVSWYQQTPGQGLQFLFEYFSETQRNKGNFPGRFSGRQFSNSRSEMNVSTLELGDSALYLCASSEGHMNTGELFFGEGSRLTVL.

The chain combines TRBV10-2 with TRBJ2-3, with TRBD2 matching 9 bases. This CDR3 has 16 residues. Germline V gene data show CDR1 as WSHSY and CDR2 as SAAADI. J lost 1 base, V lost 6 bases, and 8 bases had no gene match. The CDR3: CASSSAGGRGTDTQYF. The CDR3 DNA reads as TGCGCCAGCAGCTCAGCGGGGGGCCGGGGCACAGATACGCAGTATTTT.

The chain recombines TRBV7-9 with TRBJ2-1, with TRBD1 matching 8 bases. The CDR3 loop spans 13 amino acids. V trimming: 3 bases; J trimming: 7 bases; junction bases outside the gene matches: 2. Germline-derived CDR1 and CDR2 are SEHNR and FQNEAQ (reference sequence). The CDR3 DNA is TGTGCCAGCAGCTTGGGACAGGTTAATGAGCAGTTCTTC. As protein: CASSLGQVNEQFF.

The genes are TRBV27 and TRBJ1-6, with a tentative D call TRBD1 (6 bases). From germline, CDR1 is MNHEY and CDR2 SMNVEV (reference sequence). V was clipped by 10 bases and J by 0 bases, with 16 bases between them. The CDR3 loop spans 16 amino acids. This CDR3 reads CATSRGTSSYNSPLHF. In nucleotides, the CDR3 is TGTGCCACCTCCAGGGGAACGAGCTCCTATAATTCACCCCTCCACTTT.

The chain employs TRBV11-2 and TRBJ2-1; 11 bases line up with TRBD1. Germline values: CDR1 SGHAT, CDR2 FQNNGV. CDR3 size: 17 residues. V was clipped by 1 base and J by 9 bases; unmatched bases: 11. The CDR3 region has the DNA TGTGCCAGCAGCTTAGTCCTTCTGGGACAGGGGGTCGGTGAGCAGTTCTTC. Residues: CASSLVLLGQGVGEQFF.

The gene calls are TRBV5-6 and TRBJ2-7, with 8 bases aligning to TRBD1. This CDR3 has 12 residues. Germline trimming cut 4 bases from V and 7 bases from J; bases unmatched to any gene: 4. Germline V gene data show CDR1 as SGHDT and CDR2 as YYEEEE. CDR3 amino acids: CASSPGGSEQYF. The DNA for the CDR3 is TGTGCCAGCAGCCCAGGGGGCTCGGAGCAGTACTTC.

The gene calls are TRBV9 and TRBJ1-3, with D possibly TRBD1 on 5 matching bases. CDR1 and CDR2 from the germline V gene are SGDLS and YYNGEE. CDR3 length equals 15 residues. Trimming left V 0 bases short and J 5 bases short, with 12 bases between. The CDR3 DNA is TGTGCCAGCAGCGTAGATGGGGCAGCTAGAAACACCATATATTTT. It codes for CASSVDGAARNTIYF.

The rearrangement uses TRBV5-1 and TRBJ2-7, with 8 bases aligning to TRBD2. Looked up from germline, CDR1 is SGHRS and CDR2 is YFSETQ. The V and J ends lost 0 bases and 1 base, in that order; junction bases with no gene match: 6. This CDR3 comprises 16 residues. The DNA for the CDR3 is TGCGCCAGCAGCTTGGAGGGTAGCGGGGATTCCTACGAGCAGTACTTC. Translating gives CASSLEGSGDSYEQYF.

The V call is TRBV2, the J call TRBJ1-2; D may be TRBD1 (5 bases). The CDR3 is 13 residues long. Germline CDR1 is SNHLY and CDR2 is FYNNEI. Trimming removed 3 bases at V and 3 bases at J, with 8 bases between. The DNA for the CDR3 is TGTGCCAGCAGTGACAAGGGGTACTATGGCTACACCTTC. This sequence encodes CASSDKGYYGYTF.

The chain couples TRBV6-1 to TRBJ2-7; 7 bases fit TRBD2. Germline trimming cut 3 bases from V and 0 bases from J; bases unmatched to any gene: 5. Germline V CDR1 and CDR2: MNHNS, SASEGT. CDR3 size: 15 residues. The DNA of the CDR3 is TGTGCCAGCAGTGACCCCTCGGGAGGCTCCTACGAGCAGTACTTC. Its translation: CASSDPSGGSYEQYF.

The rearrangement joins TRBV10-2 to TRBJ2-7; 9 nucleotides agree with TRBD1. CDR1 is WSHSY and CDR2 is SAAADI in the germline V gene. The trim removed 4 bases at V and 5 bases at J, leaving 9 bases unmatched. The CDR3 is 15 residues long. The DNA of the CDR3 is TGCGCCAGCAGTGGCCGGCGGGACAGGGCTCACGAGCAGTACTTC. This sequence encodes CASSGRRDRAHEQYF.

The rearrangement links TRBV10-3 to TRBJ1-1, with 9 bases identical to TRBD1. Trimming cost V 6 bases and J 2 bases; bases outside gene matches: 4. Germline CDR1 ENHRY, CDR2 SYGVKD. CDR3 size: 14 residues. The CDR3 spells CAIRPGQGNTEAFF. CDR3 DNA: TGTGCCATCAGGCCGGGACAGGGAAACACTGAAGCTTTCTTT.

This sequence joins TRBV30 and TRBJ1-4; TRBD1 is a possible D gene (6 bases). Germline assignment: CDR1 GTSNPN and CDR2 SVGIG (reference sequence). V lost 2 bases and J 0 bases, leaving 16 bases between the germline ends. CDR3 length equals 17 residues. The CDR3 coding sequence is TGTGCCTGGAGTTACCGCGTAGGGGGGGCAACTAATGAAAAACTGTTTTTT. This codes for CAWSYRVGGATNEKLFF. Using reference TRBV30 and TRBJ1-4 for the parts outside the CDR3, the full variable domain is SQTIHQWPATLVQPVGSPLSLECTVEGTSNPNLYWYRQAAGRGLQLLFYSVGIGQISSEVPQNLSASRPQDRQFILSSKKLLLSDSGFYLCAWSYRVGGATNEKLFFGSGTQLSVL.

A remark on this clone: Different DNA sequences within this sample yield the same CDR3. The chain links TRBV7-9 to TRBJ2-2; 10 bases map to TRBD2. J was trimmed by 5 bases and V by 3 bases; bases with no gene match: 6. The CDR3 is 16 residues long. Germline lookup yields CDR1 SEHNR and CDR2 FQNEAQ (reference sequence). DNA for the CDR3: TGTGCCAGCAGCTTGGCTAGCGGGGGTCGGACCGGGGAGCTGTTTTTT. It codes for CASSLASGGRTGELFF. Supplemented by reference TRBV7-9 and TRBJ2-2, the full variable domain reads DTGVSQNPRHKITKRGQNVTFRCDPISEHNRLYWYRQTLGQGPEFLTYFQNEAQLEKSRLLSDRFSAERPKGSFSTLEIQRTEQGDSAMYLCASSLASGGRTGELFFGEGSRLTVL.

The chain recombines TRBV3-1 (or the pseudogene TRBV3-2) with TRBJ1-4; D remains unclear. The CDR3 has 15 amino acids. V was clipped by 5 bases and J by 4 bases, with 14 bases between them. Germline-derived CDR1 and CDR2 are LGHDT and YNNKEL (reference sequence). The chain's CDR3 is CASSFSLEGNEKLFF. In DNA form, the CDR3 reads TGTGCCAGCAGCTTTTCTCTGGAGGGTAATGAAAAACTGTTTTTT.

This chain joins TRBV12-3 or TRBV12-4 and TRBJ2-1, with D possibly TRBD2 on 5 matching bases. Deletions cut 8 bases from V and 9 bases from J, with 11 bases between. The CDR3 totals 11 residues. The chain's CDR3 is CASALRGEQFF. Written as DNA, the CDR3 is TGTGCCAGCGCCTTACGGGGTGAGCAGTTCTTC.

This clone has just a few counts. This rearrangement joins TRBV14 to TRBJ1-2, with a possible D match to TRBD1 (6 bases). V shed 0 bases and J shed 8 bases, with 13 bases lying between them. The germline CDR1 and CDR2 sequences are SGHDN and FVKESK. The CDR3 totals 14 residues. DNA for the CDR3: TGTGCCAGCAGCCAAGAACGGGGGGCTTACGGCTACACCTTC. Translated: CASSQERGAYGYTF.

This clone was seen just once. Here the CDR3 reads CASSLRQGMETQYF. CDR3 DNA sequence: TGTGCCAGCAGCTTACGACAGGGAATGGAGACCCAGTACTTC. The rearrangement links TRBV7-2 to TRBJ2-5; TRBD1 matches at 7 bases. J was trimmed by 5 bases and V by 2 bases; bases with no gene match: 5. The germline gives CDR1 SGHTA, CDR2 FQGNSA. CDR3 size: 14 residues.

CDR3 sequence reads: CASSPWGQNPSDYGYTF. CDR3 nucleotides: TGTGCCAGCTCCCCATGGGGACAGAACCCTAGCGACTATGGCTACACCTTC. The genes are TRBV18 and TRBJ1-2, with 7 nucleotides matching TRBD1. Trimming took 6 bases from V and 3 from J; bases not matched to a gene: 16. CDR3 size: 17 residues. Germline V gene sequence: CDR1 KGHSH, CDR2 LQKENI.

The chain is built from TRBV5-1 and TRBJ1-1; D gene unclear. The germline V and J ends were trimmed by 4 bases and 3 bases, with 10 bases remaining between them. The germline CDR1 and CDR2 sequences are SGHRS and YFSETQ. The CDR3 extends over 13 amino acids. DNA for the CDR3: TGCGCCAGCAGCATGACCGGAGACACTGAAGCTTTCTTT. Its translation is CASSMTGDTEAFF.

The chain recombines TRBV27 with TRBJ1-1; D gene unclear. This CDR3 comprises 11 residues. With 11 bases removed from V and 3 bases from J, the gap between germline ends came to 10 bases. The germline CDR1 and CDR2 sequences are MNHEY and SMNVEV (reference sequence). The CDR3 reads CAGPRYTEAFF. The CDR3 nucleotides are TGTGCCGGCCCTAGGTACACTGAAGCTTTCTTT.

The CDR3 DNA is TGTGCCAGTAGCCGGGATCCGGCCTACGAGCAGTACTTC. Protein: CASSRDPAYEQYF. The chain links TRBV19 to TRBJ2-7, with a tentative D call TRBD2 (5 bases). Trimming pared 6 bases from V and 2 bases from J, leaving 11 bases between. The CDR3 extends over 13 amino acids. Germline V gene sequence: CDR1 LNHDA, CDR2 SQIVND (reference sequence).